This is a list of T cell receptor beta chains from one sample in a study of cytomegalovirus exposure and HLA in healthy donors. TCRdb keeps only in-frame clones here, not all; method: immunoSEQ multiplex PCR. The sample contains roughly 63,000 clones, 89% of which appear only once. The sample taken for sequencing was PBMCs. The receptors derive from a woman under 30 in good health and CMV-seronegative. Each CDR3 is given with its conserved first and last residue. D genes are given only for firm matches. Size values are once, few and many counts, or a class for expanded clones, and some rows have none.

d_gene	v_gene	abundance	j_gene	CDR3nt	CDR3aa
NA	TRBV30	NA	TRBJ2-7	TGTGCCTGGAGTGTACGATTGGGAGGCGAGCAGTACTTC	CAWSVRLGGEQYF
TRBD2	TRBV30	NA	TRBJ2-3	TGTGCCTGGGGGTGGCTAGCGGGAGCCCAACATTTTCGTGGTACGCAGTATTTT	CAWGWLAGAQHFRGTQYF
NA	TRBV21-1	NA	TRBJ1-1	TGTGCCAGCAGCAAAGAACAGGGCCCTAGCATGAACACTGAAGCTTTCTTT	CASSKEQGPSMNTEAFF
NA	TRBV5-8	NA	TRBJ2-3	TGTGCCAGCAGCTTGACTAGTTTTATATCAGATACGCAGTATTTT	CASSLTSFISDTQYF
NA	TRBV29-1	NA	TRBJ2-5	TGCAGCGGGGCTCAGGTATTCCAAGAGACCCAGTACTTC	CSGAQVFQETQYF
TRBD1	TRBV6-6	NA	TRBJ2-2	TGTGCCAGCAGTCCGGGACAGGGTCTCACCGGGGAGCTGTTTTTT	CASSPGQGLTGELFF
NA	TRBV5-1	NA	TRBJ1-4	TGCGCCAGCAGCTCGACTTACGGGAGCGGAGAAAAACTGTTTTTT	CASSSTYGSGEKLFF
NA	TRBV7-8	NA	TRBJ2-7	TGTGCCAGCAGCTCCCCTTCCTACGAGCAGTACTTC	CASSSPSYEQYF
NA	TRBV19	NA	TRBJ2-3	TGTGCCAGTAGTATAGCGGTAGGTGGCGGAGATACGCAGTATTTT	CASSIAVGGGDTQYF
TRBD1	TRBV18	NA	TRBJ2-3	TGTGCCAGCACCCGGGACAGGGGAGCCCATACGCAGTATTTT	CASTRDRGAHTQYF
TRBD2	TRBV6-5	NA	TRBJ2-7	TGTGCCAGCAGTGACTCTAGCGGGGGACCCTACGAGCAGTACTTC	CASSDSSGGPYEQYF
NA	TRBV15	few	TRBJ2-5	TGTGCCACCAGCACTGGGACACTCCAAGAGACCCAGTACTTC	CATSTGTLQETQYF
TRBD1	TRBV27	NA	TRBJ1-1	TGTGCCAGCAGTTTCTACAGGGGGAGCAGTGAAGCTTTCTTT	CASSFYRGSSEAFF
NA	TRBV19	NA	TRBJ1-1	TGTGCCAGTAGTATCTTCACTGAAGCTTTCTTT	CASSIFTEAFF
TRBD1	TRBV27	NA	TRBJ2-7	TGTGCCAGCAGTTTCGTCAGGGGGATCTACGAGCAGTACTTC	CASSFVRGIYEQYF
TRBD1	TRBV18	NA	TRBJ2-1	TGTGCCAGCTCACAAAATCGACAGGGTGGTTACTCCTACAATGAGCAGTTCTTC	CASSQNRQGGYSYNEQFF
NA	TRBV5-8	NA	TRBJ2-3	TGTGCCAGCAGCCGGACATCTTTCACAGATACGCAGTATTTT	CASSRTSFTDTQYF
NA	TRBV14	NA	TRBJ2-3	TGTGCCAGCAGCGTGGGACTTACTATCTCAGATACGCAGTATTTT	CASSVGLTISDTQYF
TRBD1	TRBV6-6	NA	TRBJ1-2	TGTGCCAGCAGTTACGCGCAACAGGGGACCGGCTACACCTTC	CASSYAQQGTGYTF
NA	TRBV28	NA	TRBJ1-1	TGTGCCAGCAGTTTATTCCAGGGGTTGGACACTGAAGCTTTCTTT	CASSLFQGLDTEAFF
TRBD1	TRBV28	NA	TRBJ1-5	TGTGCCAGTCAGGACAGGGGGTTGGGGCCCCAGCATTTT	CASQDRGLGPQHF
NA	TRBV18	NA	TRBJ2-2	TGTGCCAGCTCGCCACAGGAGAACGGGGAGCTGTTTTTT	CASSPQENGELFF
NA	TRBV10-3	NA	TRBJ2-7	TGTGCCATCAGTGATTCCCCAGGGAAGGCCCCCAAGGGGGAGCAGTACTTC	CAISDSPGKAPKGEQYF
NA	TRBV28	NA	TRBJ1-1	TGTGCCAGCTGGGGCAGCTACACTGAAGCTTTCTTT	CASWGSYTEAFF
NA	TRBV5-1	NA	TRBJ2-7	TGCGCCAGCAGCCCATCCCCCCACGGGAATACCTACGAGCAGTACTTC	CASSPSPHGNTYEQYF
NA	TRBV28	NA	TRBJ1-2	TGTGCCAGCGGGCGACCAAACTATGGCTACACCTTC	CASGRPNYGYTF
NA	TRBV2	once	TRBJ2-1	TGTGCCAGCAGTGGAGTGAGCTCCTACAATGAGCAGTTCTTC	CASSGVSSYNEQFF
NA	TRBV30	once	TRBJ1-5	TGTGCCTGGAGTATCCAGGGATCGTCCCAGCATTTT	CAWSIQGSSQHF
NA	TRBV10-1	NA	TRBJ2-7	TGCGCCAGCAGTGAGAGGGGTACCTACGAGCAGTACTTC	CASSERGTYEQYF
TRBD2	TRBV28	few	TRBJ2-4	TGTGCCAGTCGGGACTACAAAAACATTCAGTACTTC	CASRDYKNIQYF
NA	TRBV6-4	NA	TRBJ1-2	TGTGCCAGCAGTAAGGACAGCCGAAACTATGGCTACACCTTC	CASSKDSRNYGYTF
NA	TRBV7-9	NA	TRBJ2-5	TGTGCCAGCAGCTTCGGGTGGGGGCGGGAGACCCAGTACTTC	CASSFGWGRETQYF
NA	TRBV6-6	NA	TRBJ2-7	TGTGCCAGCAGTTCCCCTAGGAAGATTCCCTACGAGCAGTACTTC	CASSSPRKIPYEQYF
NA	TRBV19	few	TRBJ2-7	TGTGCCAGTAGTGATCTAGCCCGCTACGAGCAGTACTTC	CASSDLARYEQYF
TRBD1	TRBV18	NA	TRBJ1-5	TGTGCCAGCTCACCACGCCCTACGGACAGGGAGGGACAGCCCCAGCATTTT	CASSPRPTDREGQPQHF
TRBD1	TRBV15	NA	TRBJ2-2	TGTGCCACCAGCGGTGGACAGGGGTACACCGGGGAGCTGTTTTTT	CATSGGQGYTGELFF
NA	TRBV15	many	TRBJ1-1	TGTGCCACGGGCCGGGGGATGAACACTGAAGCTTTCTTT	CATGRGMNTEAFF
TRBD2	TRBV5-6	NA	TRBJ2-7	TGTGCCAGCAGCTTGGTTACTAGCGGGGGTAAATACGGGCAGTACTTC	CASSLVTSGGKYGQYF
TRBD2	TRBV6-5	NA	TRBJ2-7	TGTGCCGGGGGGAGCGGGACCTACGAGCAGTACTTC	CAGGSGTYEQYF
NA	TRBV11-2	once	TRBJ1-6	TGTGCCAGCGCCAGAAGGGGTGTCTATAATTCACCCCTCCACTTT	CASARRGVYNSPLHF
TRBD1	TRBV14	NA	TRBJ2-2	TGTGCCAGCAGCCAAGAGCTTGGAGGACAGGGCACCGGGGAGCTGTTTTTT	CASSQELGGQGTGELFF
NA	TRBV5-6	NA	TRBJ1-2	TGTGCCAGCAGCTTGGGAGACCAGTGGAGAGATAGCTATGGCTACACCTTC	CASSLGDQWRDSYGYTF
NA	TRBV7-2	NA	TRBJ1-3	TGTGCCAGCAGCTTAGGGGCCTCGGACACCATATATTTT	CASSLGASDTIYF
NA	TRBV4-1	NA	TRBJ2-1	TGCGCCAGCAGCCAATCACTAGCATTCTCCTACAATGAGCAGTTCTTC	CASSQSLAFSYNEQFF
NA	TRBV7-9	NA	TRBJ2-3	TGTGCCAGCAGCTTAGGGCTCTCCTTCCAGCGAGATACGCAGTATTTT	CASSLGLSFQRDTQYF
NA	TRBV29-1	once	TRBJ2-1	TGCAGCGTTGAGGCCTACTTCGGGGTCGACAATGAGCAGTTCTTC	CSVEAYFGVDNEQFF
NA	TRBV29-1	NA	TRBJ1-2	TGCAGCGTTCGGACTCCGAGTGGCTACACCTTC	CSVRTPSGYTF
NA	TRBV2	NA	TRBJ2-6	TGTGCCAGCAGATACAGGGTCTCTGGGGCCAACGTCCTGACTTTC	CASRYRVSGANVLTF
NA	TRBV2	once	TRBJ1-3	TGTGCCAGCAGGACGGAGTTTAGCTCTGGAAACACCATATATTTT	CASRTEFSSGNTIYF
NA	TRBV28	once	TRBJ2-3	TGTGCCAGCAGTTTGACAGGTTTTCCCACAGATACGCAGTATTTT	CASSLTGFPTDTQYF
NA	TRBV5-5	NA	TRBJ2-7	TGTGCCAGCAGCGAGAGCCGGGACTTTCGAGCCTACGAGCAGTACTTC	CASSESRDFRAYEQYF
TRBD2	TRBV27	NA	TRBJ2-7	TGTGCCAGCAGGGGACTAGCGGGACGATCTTACTACGAGCAGTACTTC	CASRGLAGRSYYEQYF
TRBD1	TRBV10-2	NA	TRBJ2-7	TGCGCCAGCAGGCGACAGGGGGACTCCTACGAGCAGTACTTC	CASRRQGDSYEQYF
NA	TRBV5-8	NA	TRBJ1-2	TGTGCCAGCAGCTTAGGGGCAGGAGCTAACTATGGCTACACCTTC	CASSLGAGANYGYTF